The entry that follows covers one T cell receptor beta chain sequence. Germline CDR1 reads MNHEY; CDR2 reads SVGAGI. The ends were cut back, 6 bases at V and 2 bases at J, with 9 bases in the middle. The CDR3 spans 13 residues. The sample originates from a study of blood T cell repertoires in COVID-19. The overall study: The origin of the acute and convalescent COVID-19 samples was the United States, Italy and Spain. Sources were T cells, B-cell-depleted T cells, or PBMCs; the material itself was cDNA or gDNA.

Authors' analysis steps: Scientists estimated how many nucleated cells there were by amplifying reference gene primers. Measured with immunoSEQ multiplex PCR; TCRdb has only the in-frame clones, and not every one. That table is the source of V, J and clone size, and D and trimming were worked out from the DNA. The sample contains tens of thousands of clones, nearly 80% of which appear only once. Sequenced material: peripheral blood. The source is a human donor in a cohort sampled during active COVID-19. The chain joins TRBV6-5 to TRBJ2-3; D unresolved. The CDR3 region is CASRTSITDTQYF. CDR3 sequence (DNA): TGTGCCAGCAGGACAAGTATCACAGATACGCAGTATTTT.